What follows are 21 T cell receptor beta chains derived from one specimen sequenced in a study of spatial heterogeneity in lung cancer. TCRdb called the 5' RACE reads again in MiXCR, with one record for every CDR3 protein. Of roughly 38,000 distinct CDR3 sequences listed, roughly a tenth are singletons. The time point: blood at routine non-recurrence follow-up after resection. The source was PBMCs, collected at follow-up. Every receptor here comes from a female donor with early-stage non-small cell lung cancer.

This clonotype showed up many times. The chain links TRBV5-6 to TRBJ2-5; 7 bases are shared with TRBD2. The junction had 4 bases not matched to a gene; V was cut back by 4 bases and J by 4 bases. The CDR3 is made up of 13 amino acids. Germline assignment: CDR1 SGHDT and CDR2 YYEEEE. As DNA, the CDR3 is TGTGCCAGCAGCAGGGACTACGGAGAGACCCAGTACTTC. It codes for CASSRDYGETQYF. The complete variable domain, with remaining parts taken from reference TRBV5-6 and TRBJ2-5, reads DAGVTQSPTHLIKTRGQQVTLRCSPKSGHDTVSWYQQALGQGPQFIFQYYEEEERQRGNFPDRFSGHQFPNYSSELNVNALLLGDSALYLCASSRDYGETQYFGPGTRLLVL.

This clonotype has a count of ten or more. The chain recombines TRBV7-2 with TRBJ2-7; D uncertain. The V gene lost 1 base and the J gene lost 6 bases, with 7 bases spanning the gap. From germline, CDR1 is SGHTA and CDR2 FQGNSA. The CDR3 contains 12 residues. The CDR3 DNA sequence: TGTGCCAGCAGCTTAGATTACGGCGAGCAGTACTTC. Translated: CASSLDYGEQYF.

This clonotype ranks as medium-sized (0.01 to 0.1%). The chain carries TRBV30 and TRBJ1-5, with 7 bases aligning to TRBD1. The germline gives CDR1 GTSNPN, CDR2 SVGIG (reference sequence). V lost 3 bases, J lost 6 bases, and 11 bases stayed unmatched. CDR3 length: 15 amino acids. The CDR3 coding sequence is TGTGCCTGGAGCCCACTGAGGGGGCTCGGTCAGCCCCAGCATTTT. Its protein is CAWSPLRGLGQPQHF.

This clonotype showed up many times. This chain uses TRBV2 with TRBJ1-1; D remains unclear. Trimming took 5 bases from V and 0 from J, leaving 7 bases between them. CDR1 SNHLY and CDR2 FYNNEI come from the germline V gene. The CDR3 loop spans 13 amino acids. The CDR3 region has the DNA TGTGCCAGCAGTCCAGGACTGAACACTGAAGCTTTCTTT. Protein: CASSPGLNTEAFF.

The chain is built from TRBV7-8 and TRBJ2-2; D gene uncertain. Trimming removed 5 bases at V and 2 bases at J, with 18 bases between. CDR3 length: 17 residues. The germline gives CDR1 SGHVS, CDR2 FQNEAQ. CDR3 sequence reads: CASSPRGNPTNTGELFF. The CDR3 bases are TGTGCCAGCAGCCCGCGAGGAAACCCCACTAACACCGGGGAGCTGTTTTTT.

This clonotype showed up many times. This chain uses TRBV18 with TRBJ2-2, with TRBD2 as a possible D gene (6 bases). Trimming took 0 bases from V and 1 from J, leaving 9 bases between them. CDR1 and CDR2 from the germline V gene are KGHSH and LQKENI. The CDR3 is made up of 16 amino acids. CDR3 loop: CASSPPDGRNTGELFF. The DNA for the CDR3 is TGTGCCAGCTCACCACCGGACGGGAGGAACACCGGGGAGCTGTTTTTT.

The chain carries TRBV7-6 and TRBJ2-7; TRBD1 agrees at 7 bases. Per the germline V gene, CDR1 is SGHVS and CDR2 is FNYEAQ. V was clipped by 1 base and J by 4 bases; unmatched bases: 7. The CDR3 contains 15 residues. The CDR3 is CASSLDPTGNYEQYF. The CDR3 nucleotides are TGTGCCAGCAGCTTAGACCCGACAGGGAATTACGAGCAGTACTTC.

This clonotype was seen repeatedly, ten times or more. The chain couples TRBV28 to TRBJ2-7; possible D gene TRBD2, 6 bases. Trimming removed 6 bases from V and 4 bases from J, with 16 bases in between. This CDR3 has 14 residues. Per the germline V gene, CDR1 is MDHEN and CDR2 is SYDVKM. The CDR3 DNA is TGTGCCAGCAGCCCAGCGGGCCCGATATACGAGCAGTACTTC. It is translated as CASSPAGPIYEQYF.

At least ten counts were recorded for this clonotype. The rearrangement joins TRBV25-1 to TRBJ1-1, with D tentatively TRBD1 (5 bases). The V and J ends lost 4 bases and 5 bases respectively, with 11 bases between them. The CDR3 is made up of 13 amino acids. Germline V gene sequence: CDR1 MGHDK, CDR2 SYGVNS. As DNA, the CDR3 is TGTGCCAGCAGTGGGGGGGGTCGGACTGAAGCTTTCTTT. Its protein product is CASSGGGRTEAFF. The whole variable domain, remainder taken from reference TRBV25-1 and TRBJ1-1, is EADIYQTPRYLVIGTGKKITLECSQTMGHDKMYWYQQDPGMELHLIHYSYGVNSTEKGDLSSESTVSRIRTEHFPLTLESARPSHTSQYLCASSGGGRTEAFFGQGTRLTVV.

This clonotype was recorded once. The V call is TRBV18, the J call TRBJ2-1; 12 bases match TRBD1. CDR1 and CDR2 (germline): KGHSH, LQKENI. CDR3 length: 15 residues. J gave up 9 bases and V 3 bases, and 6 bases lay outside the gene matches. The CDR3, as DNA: TGTGCCAGCTCACCGGGACAGGGGGCGTTCGGTGAGCAGTTCTTC. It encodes CASSPGQGAFGEQFF.

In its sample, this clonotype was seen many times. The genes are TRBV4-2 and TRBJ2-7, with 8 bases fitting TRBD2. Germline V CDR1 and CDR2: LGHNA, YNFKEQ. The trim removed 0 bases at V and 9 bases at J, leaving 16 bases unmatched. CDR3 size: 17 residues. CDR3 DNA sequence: TGTGCCAGCAGCCAAGAGGGGGCCTTAGCGGGACCCTCGGGGCAGTACTTC. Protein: CASSQEGALAGPSGQYF.

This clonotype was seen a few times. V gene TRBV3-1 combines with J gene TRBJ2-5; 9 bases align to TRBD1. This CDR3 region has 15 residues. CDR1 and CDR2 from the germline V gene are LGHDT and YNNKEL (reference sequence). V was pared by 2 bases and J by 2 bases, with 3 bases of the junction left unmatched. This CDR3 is CASSQPDRGQETQYF. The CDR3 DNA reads TGTGCCAGCAGCCAACCCGACAGGGGGCAAGAGACCCAGTACTTC.

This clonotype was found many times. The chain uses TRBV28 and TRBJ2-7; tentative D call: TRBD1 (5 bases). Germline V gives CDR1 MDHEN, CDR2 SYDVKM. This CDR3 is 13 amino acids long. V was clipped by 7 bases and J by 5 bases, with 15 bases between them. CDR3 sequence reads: CASTAGAGHEQYF. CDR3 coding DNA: TGTGCCAGCACCGCTGGGGCCGGCCACGAGCAGTACTTC.

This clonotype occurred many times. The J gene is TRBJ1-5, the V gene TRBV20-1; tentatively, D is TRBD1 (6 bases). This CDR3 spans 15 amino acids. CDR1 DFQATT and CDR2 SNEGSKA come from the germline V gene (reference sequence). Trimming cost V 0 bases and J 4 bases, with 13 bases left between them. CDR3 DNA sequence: TGCAGTGCTAGAGATACAGGGAGGAAAAATCAGCCCCAGCATTTT. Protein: CSARDTGRKNQPQHF.

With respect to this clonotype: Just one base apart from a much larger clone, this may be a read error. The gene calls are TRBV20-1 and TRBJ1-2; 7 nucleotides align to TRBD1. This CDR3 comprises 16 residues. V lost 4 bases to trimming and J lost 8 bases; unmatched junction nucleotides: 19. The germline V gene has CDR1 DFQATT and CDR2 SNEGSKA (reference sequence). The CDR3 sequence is CSAKRTGTALSRGYTF. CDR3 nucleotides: TGCAGTGCTAAGAGGACCGGGACAGCGCTCTCGCGCGGCTACACCTTC.

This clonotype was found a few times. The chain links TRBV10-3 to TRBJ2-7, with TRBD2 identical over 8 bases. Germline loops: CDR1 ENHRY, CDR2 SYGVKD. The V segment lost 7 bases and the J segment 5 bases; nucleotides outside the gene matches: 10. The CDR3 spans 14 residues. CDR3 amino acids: CAINPGLGRDEQYF. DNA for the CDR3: TGTGCCATCAATCCGGGACTAGGGAGGGACGAGCAGTACTTC.

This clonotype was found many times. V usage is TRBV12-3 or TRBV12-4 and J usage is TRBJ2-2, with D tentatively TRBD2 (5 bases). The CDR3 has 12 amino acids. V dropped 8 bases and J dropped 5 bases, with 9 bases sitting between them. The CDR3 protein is CASSGFTGELFF. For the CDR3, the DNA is TGTGCCAGCTCGGGGTTTACCGGGGAGCTGTTTTTT.

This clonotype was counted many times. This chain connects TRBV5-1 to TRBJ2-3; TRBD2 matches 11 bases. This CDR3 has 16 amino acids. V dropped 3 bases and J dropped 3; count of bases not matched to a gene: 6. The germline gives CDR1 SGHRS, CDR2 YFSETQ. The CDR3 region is CASSSLAGGGTDTQYF. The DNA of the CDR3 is TGCGCCAGCAGCTCCCTAGCGGGGGGTGGTACAGATACGCAGTATTTT. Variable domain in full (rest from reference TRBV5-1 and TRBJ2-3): KAGVTQTPRYLIKTRGQQVTLSCSPISGHRSVSWYQQTPGQGLQFLFEYFSETQRNKGNFPGRFSGRQFSNSRSEMNVSTLELGDSALYLCASSSLAGGGTDTQYFGPGTRLTVL.

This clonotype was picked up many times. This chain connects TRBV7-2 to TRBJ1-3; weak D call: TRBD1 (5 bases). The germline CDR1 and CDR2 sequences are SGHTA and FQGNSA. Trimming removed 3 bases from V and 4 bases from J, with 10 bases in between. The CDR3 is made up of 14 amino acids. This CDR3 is CASSFRGGGNTIYF. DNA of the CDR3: TGTGCCAGCAGCTTTAGGGGAGGAGGAAACACCATATATTTT.

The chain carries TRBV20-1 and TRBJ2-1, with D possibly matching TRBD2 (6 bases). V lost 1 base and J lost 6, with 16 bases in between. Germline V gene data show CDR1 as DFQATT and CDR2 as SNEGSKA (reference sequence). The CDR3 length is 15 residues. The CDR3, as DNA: TGCAGTGCTAGAGGGGTGGGCAGGAGGGTCAATGAGCAGTTCTTC. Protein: CSARGVGRRVNEQFF.

The CDR3: CASSETRSNEQYF. For the CDR3, the DNA is TGTGCCAGCAGTGAAACCAGAAGCAACGAGCAGTACTTC. The J gene is TRBJ2-7, the V gene TRBV6-1, with D uncertain. Per the germline V gene, CDR1 is MNHNS and CDR2 is SASEGT. V was trimmed by 2 bases and J by 5 bases, leaving 10 bases between them. This CDR3 spans 13 amino acids.